The 12 T cell receptor beta chains listed next were all sequenced from one sample in a study of CD8 T cells in Susac syndrome. Reverse transcription of roughly 0.45 to 1 ug RNA was carried out with random hexamers. MiXCR, applied by TCRdb to the immunoSEQ multiplex PCR reads, yields one record per CDR3 protein. Of over 140,000 distinct CDR3 sequences listed, more than 85% were seen once; the top ten hold about 0.14%. The sequenced material came from CD4+ T cells from PBMCs. Every receptor here comes from a human donor with Susac syndrome.

The rearrangement uses TRBV11-2 and TRBJ2-2; D may be TRBD1 (5 bases). Germline CDR1 is SGHAT and CDR2 is FQNNGV. The CDR3 is 16 residues long. The germline V and J ends were trimmed by 5 bases and 0 bases, with 13 bases remaining between them. This chain's CDR3 is CASSPPRQSNTGELFF. CDR3 nucleotide sequence: TGTGCCAGCAGCCCACCCCGACAGTCGAACACCGGGGAGCTGTTTTTT.

CDR3 region: CASSLLPMNEQYF. The CDR3 DNA follows: TGTGCCAGCAGCCTACTCCCTATGAACGAGCAGTACTTC. V usage is TRBV7-9 and J usage is TRBJ2-7; D not resolved. CDR3 size: 13 residues. Looked up from germline, CDR1 is SEHNR and CDR2 is FQNEAQ (reference sequence). The V and J ends lost 5 bases and 5 bases respectively, with 13 bases between them.

This rearrangement joins TRBV27 to TRBJ2-3; D assignment may be TRBD1 or TRBD2 (5 bases each). V lost 2 bases to trimming and J lost 3 bases, with 15 bases between them. From germline, CDR1 is MNHEY and CDR2 SMNVEV (reference sequence). The length of the CDR3 is 16 residues. The CDR3 nucleotides are TGTGCCAGCAGTTTAGGGGATGGGGGTTTTACAGATACGCAGTATTTT. Protein sequence: CASSLGDGGFTDTQYF.

The V gene is TRBV30, the J gene TRBJ2-7; D is undetermined. V was shortened by 1 base and J by 0 bases, with 4 bases between the two germline ends. CDR1 is GTSNPN and CDR2 is SVGIG in the germline V gene (reference sequence). The CDR3 has 12 amino acids. CDR3 amino acids: CAWSAVSYEQYF. DNA for the CDR3: TGTGCCTGGAGTGCAGTCTCCTACGAGCAGTACTTC.

The chain carries TRBV4-1 and TRBJ2-3; no clear D gene. CDR3 size: 13 residues. CDR1 is MGHRA and CDR2 is YSYEKL in the germline V gene. Trimming removed 2 bases from V and 4 bases from J, with 7 bases in between. In DNA form, the CDR3 reads TGCGCCAGCAGCCAACTCCTTCCAGATACGCAGTATTTT. Residues: CASSQLLPDTQYF.

This rearrangement joins TRBV2 to TRBJ2-2, with a tentative D call TRBD1 (6 bases). V dropped 5 bases and J dropped 5 bases, with 12 bases sitting between them. The CDR3 is made up of 14 amino acids. Germline CDR1 SNHLY, CDR2 FYNNEI. The CDR3 spells CASSLDSETGELFF. CDR3 bases: TGTGCCAGCAGTCTGGACAGTGAGACCGGGGAGCTGTTTTTT.

This chain uses TRBV29-1 with TRBJ2-7; D gene unclear. Germline CDR1 is SQVTM and CDR2 is ANQGSEA. The germline V and J ends were trimmed by 7 bases and 5 bases, with 12 bases remaining between them. The CDR3 covers 11 residues. CDR3 residues: CSAAVRDEQYF. In DNA, the CDR3 is TGCAGCGCCGCAGTTAGGGACGAGCAGTACTTC.

This clonotype was picked up one time. The V and J genes are TRBV20-1 and TRBJ2-3; TRBD2 matches 9 bases. The CDR3 is 14 residues long. Trimming cost V 6 bases and J 6 bases; bases outside gene matches: 10. CDR1 and CDR2 (germline): DFQATT, SNEGSKA (reference sequence). The CDR3 reads CSATQQSGRDTQYF. Here the CDR3 DNA reads TGCAGTGCCACCCAACAGAGCGGGAGGGATACGCAGTATTTT.

The chain carries TRBV5-1 and TRBJ1-5; weak D call: TRBD1 (5 bases). Germline CDR1 and CDR2: SGHRS and YFSETQ. The V end was cut by 0 bases, the J end by 2 bases, with 9 bases between. This CDR3 spans 15 amino acids. The CDR3 DNA reads as TGCGCCAGCAGCTTGGGAGGGGCTGGCAATCAGCCCCAGCATTTT. This gives the protein CASSLGGAGNQPQHF. Supplemented by reference TRBV5-1 and TRBJ1-5, the full variable domain reads KAGVTQTPRYLIKTRGQQVTLSCSPISGHRSVSWYQQTPGQGLQFLFEYFSETQRNKGNFPGRFSGRQFSNSRSEMNVSTLELGDSALYLCASSLGGAGNQPQHFGDGTRLSIL.

This sequence joins TRBV20-1 and TRBJ2-5; D not resolved. V lost 1 base, J lost 0 bases, and 12 bases lay in between. This CDR3 has 15 residues. Germline V gives CDR1 DFQATT, CDR2 SNEGSKA (reference sequence). DNA for the CDR3: TGCAGTGCTAGAGCCGGGCCCCCGTACCAAGAGACCCAGTACTTC. Translation: CSARAGPPYQETQYF.

The gene calls are TRBV6-6 and TRBJ1-2, with 9 bases matching TRBD1. The V and J ends lost 5 bases and 4 bases, in that order; junction bases with no gene match: 5. This CDR3 contains 14 residues. CDR1 is MNHNY and CDR2 is SVGAGI in the germline V gene (reference sequence). The CDR3 region has the DNA TGTGCCAGCAGTCGAATGGACAGGGGCTATGGCTACACCTTC. Its translation: CASSRMDRGYGYTF.

This clonotype has only one observation. The CDR3 nucleotides are TGTGCCAGCAGTTCCCCGACTAGCGCTCCCTACGAGCAGTACTTC. Amino acids: CASSSPTSAPYEQYF. This chain uses TRBV28 with TRBJ2-7, with 8 bases aligning to TRBD2. The trim removed 4 bases at V and 2 bases at J, leaving 7 bases unmatched. CDR3 size: 15 residues. Germline loops: CDR1 MDHEN, CDR2 SYDVKM.